This T cell receptor (beta chain) originates from a study of shared clonotypes between healthy human individuals. About this clone itself: The sample holds other DNA sequences that translate to the same CDR3.

Looked up from germline, CDR1 is MNHEY and CDR2 is SVGAGI. V lost 2 bases and J lost 1, with 11 bases in between. The CDR3 runs to 15 residues. Each subset's genomic DNA was split evenly across several immunoSEQ plates. TCRdb keeps only in-frame clones here, not all; method: immunoSEQ multiplex PCR. Here the sample spans approximately 2,300,000 clones, around 93% being singletons. Donors, without exception, were Caucasian adults residing in Nashville, Tennessee. Source material: naive CD4+ T cells from PBMCs. Subset indicated: CD45RA+ positively selected. This chain uses TRBV6-5 with TRBJ1-1, with D perhaps TRBD1 (5 bases). This receptor was identified in a man between 18 and 35 years old in good health. Some clones in this sample may be carry-over from other donors' samples. CDR3 in DNA: TGTGCCAGCAGTTACACTGGGGCGCGGAACACTGAAGCTTTCTTT. Translated, it gives CASSYTGARNTEAFF.